The 28 T cell receptor beta chains reported below all come from one sample, sequenced in a study of cytomegalovirus exposure and HLA in healthy donors. Primers for the PCR totalled 60 Vbeta and 13 Jbeta. Repertoires were generated with immunoSEQ multiplex PCR, while TCRdb's copy carries only in-frame clones and drops some. The data hold about 160,000 clones, with 65% to 85% observed a single time. Sequenced: PBMCs. These receptors were obtained from a male donor in good health and CMV-seropositive.

J is TRBJ1-5 and V is TRBV27; D is perhaps TRBD1 (6 bases). The CDR3 spans 14 residues. Germline V gene data show CDR1 as MNHEY and CDR2 as SMNVEV (reference sequence). Trimming left V 7 bases short and J 4 bases short, with 14 bases between. CDR3 sequence: CASTTSQGNQPQHF. The CDR3 region has the DNA TGTGCCAGCACGACTTCTCAGGGGAATCAGCCCCAGCATTTT.

CDR3 in DNA: TGTGCCAGCTCACCGGACAGGGTCTATGGCTACACCTTC. As protein: CASSPDRVYGYTF. The chain uses TRBV18 and TRBJ1-2, with 8 positions matching TRBD1. The CDR3 spans 13 residues. The germline V gene has CDR1 KGHSH and CDR2 LQKENI. Losses at the gene ends were 3 bases for V and 4 bases for J; bases not matched to a gene: 1.

The chain has TRBV7-8 and TRBJ2-1, with 9 bases identical to TRBD2. With V trimmed by 6 bases and J by 6 bases, 6 bases remained unmatched. Germline loops: CDR1 SGHVS, CDR2 FQNEAQ. This CDR3 contains 14 residues. The CDR3 sequence is CASRRREGSNEQFF. The CDR3 bases are TGTGCCAGCAGGCGGCGGGAGGGCTCCAATGAGCAGTTCTTC.

This chain uses TRBV10-3 with TRBJ2-3, with a tentative D call TRBD2 (6 bases). Trimming removed 10 bases from V and 3 bases from J, with 17 bases in between. Looked up from germline, CDR1 is ENHRY and CDR2 is SYGVKD. The CDR3 has 14 amino acids. This chain's CDR3 is CATWLGGATDTQYF. In nucleotides, the CDR3 is TGTGCCACCTGGCTAGGAGGGGCAACAGATACGCAGTATTTT.

DNA of the CDR3: TGTGCCAGCAGTTTAGCGGGCAACACAGATACGCAGTATTTT. Translation: CASSLAGNTDTQYF. The chain carries TRBV6-5 and TRBJ2-3; 7 bases map to TRBD2. The CDR3 has 14 amino acids. The V gene's germline CDR1 is MNHEY and CDR2 SVGAGI. V lost 4 bases to trimming and J lost 2 bases; unmatched junction nucleotides: 3.

This clone was picked up a small number of times. The V call is TRBV5-4, the J call TRBJ1-2; D perhaps matches TRBD1 (6 bases). Germline V gene data show CDR1 as SGHNT and CDR2 as YYREEE (reference sequence). Trimming took off 3 bases at V and 1 base at J, with 10 bases between the two ends. The CDR3 runs 14 residues. The CDR3 nucleotides are TGTGCCAGCAGCTCGGACAGCTTTAACTATGGCTACACCTTC. Protein product: CASSSDSFNYGYTF.

Only one count was recorded for this clone. The chain is built from TRBV5-4 and TRBJ2-3; 7 bases match TRBD2. V trimming: 4 bases; J trimming: 1 base; junction bases outside the gene matches: 15. The CDR3 sequence is 18 residues long. Germline CDR1 reads SGHNT; CDR2 reads YYREEE (reference sequence). The CDR3 DNA sequence: TGTGCCAGCAGCCTATCGGGAGGTAGCGCGGGAGGCACAGATACGCAGTATTTT. Residues: CASSLSGGSAGGTDTQYF.

The chain links TRBV27 to TRBJ2-1; 9 nucleotides match TRBD2. Germline assignment: CDR1 MNHEY and CDR2 SMNVEV (reference sequence). Trimming removed 5 bases from V and 10 bases from J; junction bases left unmatched: 9. The length of the CDR3 is 14 residues. CDR3: CASSELAGETEQFF. CDR3 nucleotides: TGTGCCAGCAGTGAATTAGCGGGAGAGACCGAGCAGTTCTTC.

The chain links TRBV15 to TRBJ2-5, with 9 bases aligning to TRBD2. The germline V gene has CDR1 LNHNV and CDR2 YYDKDF (reference sequence). The CDR3 is 14 amino acids. Trimming removed 0 bases from V and 9 bases from J; junction bases left unmatched: 5. The CDR3 region is CATSRDRASGAQYF. CDR3 in DNA: TGTGCCACCAGCAGAGATCGGGCTAGCGGGGCCCAGTACTTC. The full variable domain, rest sourced from reference TRBV15 and TRBJ2-5, is DAMVIQNPRYQVTQFGKPVTLSCSQTLNHNVMYWYQQKSSQAPKLLFHYYDKDFNNEADTPDNFQSRRPNTSFCFLDIRSPGLGDTAMYLCATSRDRASGAQYFGPGTRLLVL.

This sequence joins TRBV6-6 and TRBJ2-5, with 9 bases identical to TRBD1. The J call may be faulty, since TRBJ2-7 better matches the DNA end. This CDR3 has 12 residues. Germline assignment: CDR1 MNHNY and CDR2 SVGAGI (reference sequence). CDR3 protein: CASSWTGDEQYF. CDR3 DNA sequence: TGTGCCAGCAGTTGGACAGGGGACGAGCAGTACTTC.

The rearrangement uses TRBV28 and TRBJ2-5, with TRBD1 as a possible D gene (5 bases). The CDR3 covers 14 residues. V lost 3 bases, J lost 5 bases, and 13 bases lay in between. The germline V gene encodes CDR1 MDHEN and CDR2 SYDVKM. In nucleotides, the CDR3 is TGTGCCAGCAGTTTCGTAAAAGGGGCCGAGACCCAGTACTTC. As protein: CASSFVKGAETQYF.

Concerning this clone itself: One end of the junction does not line up with germline, which may come from a read error. This chain joins TRBV7-9 and TRBJ2-4, with 11 bases lining up with TRBD2. This CDR3 contains 17 residues. Per the germline V gene, CDR1 is SEHNR and CDR2 is FQNEAQ (reference sequence). The CDR3: CSSSPLAGGFPKNIQYF. CDR3 in DNA: TGTTCCAGCAGCCCATTAGCGGGAGGGTTTCCCAAAAACATTCAGTACTTC. Based on the CDR3 plus reference TRBV7-9 and TRBJ2-4, the full variable domain is DTGVSQNPRHKITKRGQNVTFRCDPISEHNRLYWYRQTLGQGPEFLTYFQNEAQLEKSRLLSDRFSAERPKGSFSTLEIQRTEQGDSAMYLCSSSPLAGGFPKNIQYFGAGTRLSVL.

The V gene is TRBV28, the J gene TRBJ2-7, with D maybe TRBD2 (6 bases). From germline, CDR1 is MDHEN and CDR2 SYDVKM. Trimming took 7 bases from V and 0 from J, leaving 16 bases between them. This CDR3 has 15 amino acids. The CDR3 bases are TGTGCCAGCACCTCATGGACCGGGAGCTCCTACGAGCAGTACTTC. This codes for CASTSWTGSSYEQYF.

CDR3 region: CASLGVAGDLANTGELFF. In nucleotides, the CDR3 is TGTGCCAGCTTAGGGGTAGCGGGAGACCTCGCGAACACCGGGGAGCTGTTTTTT. The gene calls are TRBV7-9 and TRBJ2-2; 9 nucleotides align to TRBD2. CDR1 and CDR2 (germline): SEHNR, FQNEAQ (reference sequence). V shed 8 bases, J shed 0 bases, and the junction held 13 bases outside the gene matches. This CDR3 contains 18 residues.

This chain connects TRBV9 to TRBJ1-1; 9 nucleotides match TRBD1. The CDR3 covers 13 residues. J was trimmed by 5 bases and V by 4 bases; bases with no gene match: 3. CDR1 SGDLS and CDR2 YYNGEE come from the germline V gene. The CDR3 DNA is TGTGCCAGCAGCCTGGGGACAGGGACTGAAGCTTTCTTT. This gives the protein CASSLGTGTEAFF.

J is TRBJ2-1 and V is TRBV11-2; 13 bases fit TRBD2. CDR1 is SGHAT and CDR2 is FQNNGV in the germline V gene. With V trimmed by 4 bases and J by 4 bases, 13 bases remained unmatched. This CDR3 contains 19 residues. The CDR3: CASSYGPGLAGAFYNEQFF. CDR3 bases: TGTGCCAGCAGCTACGGCCCCGGACTAGCGGGGGCGTTTTACAATGAGCAGTTCTTC.

The V call is TRBV5-1, the J call TRBJ2-3, with D possibly being TRBD2 (6 bases). CDR3 length: 13 residues. Germline CDR1 SGHRS, CDR2 YFSETQ. Trimming cost V 3 bases and J 4 bases, with 9 bases left between them. The CDR3 DNA is TGCGCCAGCAGCTGGAGGGACTCAGATACGCAGTATTTT. Its translation is CASSWRDSDTQYF.

This clone was detected only a few times. This chain connects TRBV6-1 to TRBJ2-3; the match to TRBD1 covers 10 bases. Germline CDR1 and CDR2: MNHNS and SASEGT. Trimming at V came to 1 base and at J to 3 bases, leaving 1 base not matched to a gene. The CDR3 runs to 15 residues. CDR3: CASSEVGQGTDTQYF. The DNA of the CDR3 is TGTGCCAGCAGTGAAGTGGGACAGGGGACAGATACGCAGTATTTT.

J is TRBJ2-7 and V is TRBV5-1, with TRBD1 as a possible D gene (5 bases). Trimming stripped 4 bases from V and 6 bases from J, with 14 bases between. The length of the CDR3 is 13 residues. CDR1 SGHRS and CDR2 YFSETQ come from the germline V gene. For the CDR3, the DNA is TGCGCCAGCAGCCCAGTCACAGGATCCGAGCAGTACTTC. Translating gives CASSPVTGSEQYF.

This clone was detected a few times. J is TRBJ2-7 and V is TRBV7-3; TRBD2 matches 7 bases. The CDR3 totals 13 residues. Trimming took 2 bases from V and 4 from J; bases not matched to a gene: 2. Germline CDR1 is SGHTA and CDR2 is FQGTGA. This CDR3 is CASSLGGGYEQYF. CDR3 in DNA: TGTGCCAGCAGCTTAGGGGGAGGGTACGAGCAGTACTTC.

The chain links TRBV29-1 to TRBJ2-5; 8 bases map to TRBD1. The DNA end is more similar to TRBJ2-7, so the J call may be wrong. Germline loops: CDR1 SQVTM, CDR2 ANQGSEA. The CDR3 is 13 residues long. In DNA, the CDR3 is TGCAGCGTTGGGGACAGGCCCCCCTACGAGCAGTACTTC. Residues: CSVGDRPPYEQYF.

The chain combines TRBV14 with TRBJ1-6, with 8 nucleotides matching TRBD1. Germline CDR1 is SGHDN and CDR2 is FVKESK. V dropped 3 bases and J dropped 9; count of bases not matched to a gene: 7. The CDR3 consists of 15 residues. The CDR3 nucleotides are TGTGCCAGCAGCCATCTTGGACAGGGTACTTCACCCCTCCACTTT. Its translation: CASSHLGQGTSPLHF.

The rearrangement uses TRBV7-9 and TRBJ1-6; 9 bases match TRBD1. With V trimmed by 5 bases and J by 6 bases, 5 bases remained unmatched. Germline V gene sequence: CDR1 SEHNR, CDR2 FQNEAQ (reference sequence). The CDR3 has 15 residues. CDR3 in DNA: TGTGCCAGCAGCACCAGACAGGGGGTTAATTCACCCCTCCACTTT. This gives the protein CASSTRQGVNSPLHF.

This clone was recorded only once. A junction end diverges from the germline sequence, so it may reflect a read error. The rearrangement joins TRBV7-9 to TRBJ2-4, with 7 bases lining up with TRBD2. CDR1 is SEHNR and CDR2 is FQNEAQ in the germline V gene (reference sequence). The CDR3 totals 16 residues. The CDR3 DNA follows: TGTTCCAGCAGCTTTCAGACTAGCCCAGCCAAAAACATTCAGTACTTC. As protein: CSSSFQTSPAKNIQYF. The complete variable domain, with remaining parts taken from reference TRBV7-9 and TRBJ2-4, reads DTGVSQNPRHKITKRGQNVTFRCDPISEHNRLYWYRQTLGQGPEFLTYFQNEAQLEKSRLLSDRFSAERPKGSFSTLEIQRTEQGDSAMYLCSSSFQTSPAKNIQYFGAGTRLSVL.

The V gene is TRBV18, the J gene TRBJ2-2; D call uncertain. Between the trimmed V and J ends, which lost 0 bases and 7 bases, there was a span of 9 bases. Per the germline V gene, CDR1 is KGHSH and CDR2 is LQKENI. This CDR3 region has 14 residues. CDR3 protein: CASSPPQRGGELFF. The CDR3 nucleotides are TGTGCCAGCTCACCACCGCAGCGCGGCGGGGAGCTGTTTTTT.

V is TRBV25-1 and J is TRBJ1-2, with TRBD1 matching 10 bases. CDR3 length equals 13 residues. V shed 10 bases and J 7 bases; nucleotides not matched to a gene: 9. Germline V gene sequence: CDR1 MGHDK, CDR2 SYGVNS. This CDR3 is CATQRDRGGGYTF. For the CDR3, the DNA is TGTGCCACCCAACGGGACAGGGGAGGTGGCTACACCTTC.

Only one count was recorded for this clone. The chain has TRBV28 and TRBJ1-3, with D unresolved. CDR1 MDHEN and CDR2 SYDVKM come from the germline V gene. V shed 2 bases and J shed 0 bases, with 11 bases lying between them. This CDR3 spans 16 amino acids. CDR3 loop: CASSLPPGSSGNTIYF. Written as DNA, the CDR3 is TGTGCCAGCAGTTTACCCCCCGGGTCCTCTGGAAACACCATATATTTT.

The rearrangement links TRBV4-1 to TRBJ2-7; 9 nucleotides match TRBD1. CDR1 MGHRA and CDR2 YSYEKL come from the germline V gene. This CDR3 has 18 residues. With V trimmed by 3 bases and J by 5 bases, 17 bases remained unmatched. As DNA, the CDR3 is TGCGCCAGCAGCCAGGCCGCTGCCGGTCCGGGACAGGGAAACGAGCAGTACTTC. Residues: CASSQAAAGPGQGNEQYF.